The clone carrying this T cell receptor (beta chain) was seen ten or more times. Its specificity is not known. This entry belongs to a study of T-cell memory formation after mild COVID-19. Whole-study results and caveats: Largely, contracting CD4+ clones fell within CM and EM, and contracting CD8+ clones within EMRA.

A single record per CDR3 protein comes from TCRdb applying MiXCR to the 5' RACE reads. The data contain roughly 350,000 distinct CDR3 sequences, about 13% of them singletons. The CDR3 is made up of 15 amino acids. Per the germline V gene, CDR1 is SGHAT and CDR2 is FQNNGV. J gave up 5 bases and V 2 bases, and 4 bases lay outside the gene matches. The sequence was obtained from a man aged 18 to 29 who had mild COVID-19 (a few samples of this study predate the infection). Cell type and time point are not known. The sample taken for sequencing was PBMCs or a T cell subset sorted from them (not recorded which). The chain is built from TRBV11-2 and TRBJ2-3; TRBD2 matches 10 bases. The CDR3 spells CASSLQRGGKDTQYF. The CDR3 DNA is TGTGCCAGCAGCTTACAGCGGGGGGGCAAAGATACGCAGTATTTT.